The 8 T cell receptor beta chains presented below share a single source sample, sequenced in a study of a mutant IDH1 vaccine in newly diagnosed glioma. The method was immunoSEQ multiplex PCR; TCRdb's version includes in-frame clones alone and lacks a portion of them. The table shows around 30,000 clones, with 82% occurring only once. These receptors' antigens are unknown. As for time point: week 35, safety follow-up. In every dose of vaccine, 300 ug of mutant IDH1 20-mer peptide was given alongside topical imiquimod. The input for sequencing was PBMCs, taken from a glioma patient whose treatment included an IDH1 peptide vaccine. Receptors were obtained from a woman between 18 and 29 years old with glioma.

The chain is built from TRBV4-1 and TRBJ2-6; TRBD2 is a possible D gene (6 bases). The V gene's germline CDR1 is MGHRA and CDR2 YSYEKL. V dropped 5 bases and J dropped 0 bases, with 8 bases sitting between them. CDR3 size: 15 residues. The CDR3 DNA is TGCGCCAGCAGCGGGGGGAGCTCTGGGGCCAACGTCCTGACTTTC. Translation gives CASSGGSSGANVLTF.

This rearrangement joins TRBV11-2 to TRBJ2-7, with a possible D match to TRBD1 (6 bases). Germline V gene lookup returns CDR1 SGHAT and CDR2 FQNNGV. The CDR3 length is 13 residues. The V and J ends lost 5 bases and 7 bases respectively, with 15 bases between them. Here the CDR3 DNA reads TGTGCCAGCAGCGGACAGCAAGTGATGGAGCAGTACTTC. It encodes CASSGQQVMEQYF.

This clone was seen only a few times. V and J are TRBV28 and TRBJ2-6; a weak D match, TRBD1 (5 bases). The CDR3 is 15 residues long. The V end was cut by 6 bases, the J end by 1 base, with 10 bases between. Germline V lookup: CDR1 MDHEN, CDR2 SYDVKM. As DNA, the CDR3 is TGTGCCAGCAGGCAAACAGGTTCTGGGGCCAACGTCCTGACTTTC. As protein: CASRQTGSGANVLTF.

This chain uses TRBV30 with TRBJ2-7, with D perhaps TRBD1 (5 bases). Trimming took off 2 bases at V and 6 bases at J, with 14 bases between the two ends. Germline lookup yields CDR1 GTSNPN and CDR2 SVGIG (reference sequence). The CDR3 extends over 13 amino acids. CDR3 bases: TGTGCCTGGAGTAGGCTTGGGGCCTGCGAGCAGTACTTC. Amino acid sequence: CAWSRLGACEQYF.

The chain joins TRBV6-5 to TRBJ1-1, with 7 bases fitting TRBD1. This CDR3 is 14 amino acids long. Germline values: CDR1 MNHEY, CDR2 SVGAGI. The V and J ends lost 6 bases and 0 bases, in that order; junction bases with no gene match: 4. CDR3 amino acids: CASRPGTVNTEAFF. CDR3 DNA sequence: TGTGCCAGCAGACCCGGGACAGTGAACACTGAAGCTTTCTTT.

V is TRBV11-2 and J is TRBJ2-1; D gene uncertain. Germline lookup yields CDR1 SGHAT and CDR2 FQNNGV. V lost 3 bases and J lost 7, with 1 base in between. The CDR3 is made up of 10 amino acids. DNA of the CDR3: TGTGCCAGCAGCTTGAATGAGCAGTTCTTC. It codes for CASSLNEQFF.

The chain uses TRBV19 and TRBJ1-5; D is ambiguous. Between the trimmed V and J ends, which lost 6 bases and 0 bases, there was a span of 12 bases. The CDR3 covers 15 residues. The germline gives CDR1 LNHDA, CDR2 SQIVND (reference sequence). The CDR3 spells CASRGGDSSNQPQHF. In DNA, the CDR3 is TGTGCCAGTAGGGGTGGGGATAGTAGCAATCAGCCCCAGCATTTT.

The chain employs TRBV18 and TRBJ2-2; 8 nucleotides line up with TRBD2. The CDR3 has 17 amino acids. Looked up from germline, CDR1 is KGHSH and CDR2 is LQKENI. The V and J ends lost 3 bases and 1 base, in that order; junction bases with no gene match: 7. This chain's CDR3 is CASSPNSGVLNTGELFF. CDR3 coding DNA: TGTGCCAGCTCACCCAATAGCGGGGTATTGAACACCGGGGAGCTGTTTTTT.